Listed below are T cell receptor beta chains from one sample, sequenced in a study of PD-1 blockade in classical Hodgkin lymphoma. Data came from immunoSEQ multiplex PCR; TCRdb stores just in-frame clones and leaves some out. The repertoire holds 15,000 to 20,000 clones, around four fifths seen once, with roughly 2.5% in the top ten. This specimen consisted of CD4+ T cells from blood, obtained before the fourth cycle of nivolumab. These receptor sequences come from a human donor with classical Hodgkin lymphoma. Both conserved end residues are part of each CDR3. A D gene is named only where the DNA matches it firmly. Clone size is not always given. Where it is, it says once, few, many or a class for expanded clones.

V	D	J	size	DNA	CDR3
TRBV6-4	NA	TRBJ1-1	NA	TGTGCCAGCAGTGAAGAGACGAACACTGAAGCTTTCTTT	CASSEETNTEAFF
TRBV6-6	TRBD1	TRBJ2-7	NA	TGTGCCAGCAGGAGGGGGCATCGTTACGAGCAGTACTTC	CASRRGHRYEQYF
TRBV15	TRBD1	TRBJ2-7	NA	TGTGCCACCAGCAGAGGGGGGACAGGGGGTCGGTACGAGCAGTACTTC	CATSRGGTGGRYEQYF
TRBV10-3	NA	TRBJ1-1	NA	TGTGCCATCAGTGAGTCTGGACAGCTCAGCTCCTTGAACACTGAAGCTTTCTTT	CAISESGQLSSLNTEAFF
TRBV5-1	NA	TRBJ2-6	NA	TGCGCCAGCAGCCAGCGGACACCGAGCTCTGGGGCCAACGTCCTGACTTTC	CASSQRTPSSGANVLTF
TRBV19	NA	TRBJ2-7	NA	TGTGCCAGTAGCCGGGACATTATGTACGAGCAGTACTTC	CASSRDIMYEQYF
TRBV27	TRBD2	TRBJ2-7	NA	TGTGCCAGCAGTTCGACGCGGGGGGTAACCTACGAGCAGTACTTC	CASSSTRGVTYEQYF
TRBV11-2	TRBD2	TRBJ2-2	NA	TGTGCCAGCAGCTTACGGCTCTTAGCGGGTGTCACCGGGGAGCTGTTTTTT	CASSLRLLAGVTGELFF
TRBV2	NA	TRBJ2-3	NA	TGTGCCAGCAGTGAAGTGGGGATCGGCACAGATACGCAGTATTTT	CASSEVGIGTDTQYF
TRBV27	NA	TRBJ2-7	NA	TGTGCCAGCAGTAGGGGAGGCCCGGAGATATACGAGCAGTACTTC	CASSRGGPEIYEQYF
TRBV6-1	TRBD2	TRBJ2-1	NA	TGTGCCAGCAGGACTAGCGGGCGTTACAATGAGCAGTTCTTC	CASRTSGRYNEQFF
TRBV7-9	NA	TRBJ2-2	NA	TGTGCCAGCAGCTCAAAACCAGGGGAGCTGTTTTTT	CASSSKPGELFF
TRBV9	TRBD2	TRBJ2-2	NA	TGTGCCAGCAGCGTAGGCCCAGCGGGAGTAAGGAACACCGGGGAGCTGTTTTTT	CASSVGPAGVRNTGELFF
TRBV6-1	TRBD1	TRBJ2-2	once	TGTGCCAGCAGACGACAGGGAAACACCGGGGAGCTGTTTTTT	CASRRQGNTGELFF
TRBV5-1	TRBD1	TRBJ2-5	NA	TGCGCCAGCAGCACTACAGGGGGTAGGGAGACCCAGTACTTC	CASSTTGGRETQYF
TRBV18	NA	TRBJ2-7	NA	TGTGCCAGCTCACCTGGGTCCTACGAGCAGTACTTC	CASSPGSYEQYF
TRBV29-1	TRBD2	TRBJ2-1	once	TGCAGCGTTGTGACTAGCGGGAGTCTCGCCTACAATGAGCAGTTCTTC	CSVVTSGSLAYNEQFF
TRBV5-1	TRBD1	TRBJ2-1	NA	TGCGCCAGCAGCTCTGTGGGGACAGGGTACAATGAGCAGTTCTTC	CASSSVGTGYNEQFF
TRBV28	NA	TRBJ1-5	NA	TGTGCCAGCAGTTCCGGAGGACAGCCCCAGCATTTT	CASSSGGQPQHF
TRBV28	NA	TRBJ1-2	NA	TGTGCCAGCAGATCCGACAGCTATGGCTACACCTTC	CASRSDSYGYTF
TRBV18	NA	TRBJ2-2	NA	TGTGCCAGCTCACCAAGGGTCACCGGGGAGCTGTTTTTT	CASSPRVTGELFF
TRBV11-2	TRBD1	TRBJ2-7	few	TGTGCCAGCAGCACCTCAGGGGGCGAGCAGTACTTC	CASSTSGGEQYF
TRBV6-1	TRBD2	TRBJ2-1	NA	TGTGCCAGCAGTGAACTAGCGGCATACAATGAGCAGTTCTTC	CASSELAAYNEQFF
TRBV29-1	NA	TRBJ2-7	once	TGCAGCGCCGCTCAGTACATCCCCTACGAGCAGTACTTC	CSAAQYIPYEQYF
TRBV6-1	TRBD1	TRBJ2-1	NA	TGTGCCAGCAGTGAACCGGCAGGGGGCGGACGCGGGCAGTTCTTC	CASSEPAGGGRGQFF
TRBV10-3	NA	TRBJ2-7	few	TGTGCCATCAGTGAAGGGACCCCTTACGAGCAGTACTTC	CAISEGTPYEQYF
TRBV5-5	TRBD2	TRBJ2-2	NA	TGTGCCAGCAGCTTGATAGCGGGAGGGCCCGGGGAGCTGTTTTTT	CASSLIAGGPGELFF